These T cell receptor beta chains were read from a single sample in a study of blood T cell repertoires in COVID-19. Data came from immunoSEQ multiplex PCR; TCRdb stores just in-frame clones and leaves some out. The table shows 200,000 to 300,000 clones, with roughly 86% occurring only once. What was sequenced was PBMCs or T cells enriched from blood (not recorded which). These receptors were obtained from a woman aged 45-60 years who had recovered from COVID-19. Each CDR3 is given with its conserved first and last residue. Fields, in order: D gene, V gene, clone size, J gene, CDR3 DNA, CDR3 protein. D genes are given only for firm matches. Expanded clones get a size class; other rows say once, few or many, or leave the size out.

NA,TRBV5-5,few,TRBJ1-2,TGTGCCAGCAGCAATGGGGTGCCGGGGGGCCCCGGCTATGGCTACACCTTC,CASSNGVPGGPGYGYTF
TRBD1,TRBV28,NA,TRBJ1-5,TGTGCCAGCAGAGCCCAGGGACAGGTTAACCAGCCCCAGCATTTT,CASRAQGQVNQPQHF
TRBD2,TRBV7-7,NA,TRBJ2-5,TGTGCTAGCAGCCGTAGTCCGGGGGGAGAGACCCAGTACTTC,CASSRSPGGETQYF
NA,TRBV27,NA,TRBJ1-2,TGTGCCAGCAGTCCGGGAGGGTATGGCTACACCTTC,CASSPGGYGYTF
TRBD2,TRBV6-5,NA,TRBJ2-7,TGTGCCAGCAGTTACTCTTCTAGCGGGGGCCCCTACGAGCAGTACTTC,CASSYSSSGGPYEQYF
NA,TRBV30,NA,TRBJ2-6,TGTGCCTGGAGTGTACGGGTGGGTGGGGCCAACGTCCTGACTTTC,CAWSVRVGGANVLTF
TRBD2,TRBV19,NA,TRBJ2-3,TGTGCCAGTAGTATAGATAGCGGGAGGGCTGATACGCAGTATTTT,CASSIDSGRADTQYF
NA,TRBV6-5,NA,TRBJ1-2,TGTGCCAGCAGTTACCCAACAGGACATGGCTACACCTTC,CASSYPTGHGYTF
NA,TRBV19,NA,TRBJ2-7,TGTGCCAGTAGTATTTCTTCGGGGACTTACGAGCAGTACTTC,CASSISSGTYEQYF
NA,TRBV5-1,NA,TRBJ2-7,TGCGCCAGCAGCTTGGCCAGGGCTCGGGACGAGCAGTACTTC,CASSLARARDEQYF
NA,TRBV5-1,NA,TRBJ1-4,TGCGCCAGCAGCTTGGACACCCATAATGAAAAACTGTTTTTT,CASSLDTHNEKLFF
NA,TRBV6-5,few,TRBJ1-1,TGTGCCAGCAGTTACGGCCCTGGAGGGCCCGCTGAAGCTTTCTTT,CASSYGPGGPAEAFF
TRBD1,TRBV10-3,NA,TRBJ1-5,TGTGCCATCAGTGACGGGACAGGGACTAATCAGCCCCAGCATTTT,CAISDGTGTNQPQHF
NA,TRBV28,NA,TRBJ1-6,TGTGCCAGCAGTTCCGGGACAAGTACCCTCCACTTT,CASSSGTSTLHF
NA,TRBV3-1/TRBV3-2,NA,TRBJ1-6,TGTGCCAGCACCCGGGAGAACAATTCACCCCTCCACTTT,CASTRENNSPLHF
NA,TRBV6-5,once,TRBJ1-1,TGTGCCAGCAGGGACGGGGGACTGAACACTGAAGCTTTCTTT,CASRDGGLNTEAFF
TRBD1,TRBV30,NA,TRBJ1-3,TGTGCCTGGAGTACAGGGGACTTCTCTGGAAACACCATATATTTT,CAWSTGDFSGNTIYF
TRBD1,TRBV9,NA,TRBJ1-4,TGTGCCAGCAGCGTAGCGACAGGGGTTAATGAAAAACTGTTTTTT,CASSVATGVNEKLFF
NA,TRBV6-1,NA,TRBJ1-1,TGTGCCAGCAGTGAACTTCTGGGGGCAACTGAAGCTTTCTTT,CASSELLGATEAFF
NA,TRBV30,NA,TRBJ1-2,TGTGCCTGGAGTCCTCTCCCTACCCTCGGCTACACCTTC,CAWSPLPTLGYTF
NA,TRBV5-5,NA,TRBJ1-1,TGTGCCAGCAGCTACTACGGGGGAGAAGCTTTCTTT,CASSYYGGEAFF
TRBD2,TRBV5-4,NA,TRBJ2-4,TGTGCCAGCAGCTGGGACTTAGCGGGAGGGCCCGGGGACATTCAGTACTTC,CASSWDLAGGPGDIQYF
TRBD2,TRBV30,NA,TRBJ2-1,TGTGCCTGGAGTGTTCGGGAGCGGGACTACAATGAGCAGTTCTTC,CAWSVRERDYNEQFF
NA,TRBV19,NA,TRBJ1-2,TGTGCCAGTAGTATTCAAGCCAGGGCCGACTATGGCTACACCTTC,CASSIQARADYGYTF
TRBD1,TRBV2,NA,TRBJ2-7,TGTGCCAGCAGTGAAGCGCCGGGACAGATATTGTACGAGCAGTACTTC,CASSEAPGQILYEQYF
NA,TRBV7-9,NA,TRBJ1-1,TGTGCCAGCAGCTTAGGAGTGGACACTGAAGCTTTCTTT,CASSLGVDTEAFF
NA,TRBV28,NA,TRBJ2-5,TGTGCAACCAGGAGGGGACGGCTCCAAGAGACCCAGTACTTC,CATRRGRLQETQYF
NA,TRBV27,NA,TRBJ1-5,TGTGCCAGCAGTTGGGGCCGATATCAGCCCCAGCATTTT,CASSWGRYQPQHF